This passage covers 23 T cell receptor beta chains from one sample sequenced in a study of CD8 T cells in Susac syndrome. Reverse transcription of roughly 0.5 to 1 ug RNA was performed with random hexamers. MiXCR was run by TCRdb on the immunoSEQ multiplex PCR reads, yielding one entry per CDR3 protein. The sample lists 100,000 to 150,000 distinct CDR3 sequences, roughly 95% occurring once. The sample comprised CD4+ T cells from PBMCs. The receptors come from a human donor in good health.

The sample holds one count of this clonotype. The genes are TRBV15 and TRBJ2-3; perhaps TRBD2 as D (6 bases). CDR1 is LNHNV, CDR2 YYDKDF, per germline (reference sequence). Trimming shortened V by 3 bases and J by 7 bases, and 23 bases separated the two germline ends. The CDR3 contains 17 residues. CDR3 DNA sequence: TGTGCCACCAGCAGGCCGCTGGGCGGAGGGCCTGAGAATACGCAGTATTTT. Translation: CATSRPLGGGPENTQYF.

This clonotype was observed once. This chain joins TRBV29-1 and TRBJ2-5; D possibly uses TRBD1 or TRBD2 (5 bases each). V lost 8 bases, J lost 3 bases, and 10 bases lay in between. Looked up from germline, CDR1 is SQVTM and CDR2 is ANQGSEA. The CDR3 runs 11 residues. CDR3 residues: CSTGTEETQYF. DNA of the CDR3: TGCAGCACGGGGACGGAAGAGACCCAGTACTTC.

The chain combines TRBV5-1 with TRBJ1-5; D call uncertain. Germline CDR1 and CDR2: SGHRS and YFSETQ. The V and J ends lost 0 bases and 2 bases respectively, with 15 bases between them. This CDR3 spans 17 amino acids. As DNA, the CDR3 is TGCGCCAGCAGCTTGGGTCAAGGCGATTCTGGCAATCAGCCCCAGCATTTT. This codes for CASSLGQGDSGNQPQHF. The whole variable domain, remainder taken from reference TRBV5-1 and TRBJ1-5, is KAGVTQTPRYLIKTRGQQVTLSCSPISGHRSVSWYQQTPGQGLQFLFEYFSETQRNKGNFPGRFSGRQFSNSRSEMNVSTLELGDSALYLCASSLGQGDSGNQPQHFGDGTRLSIL.

This clonotype was seen a handful of times. This chain connects TRBV6-2 or TRBV6-3 to TRBJ1-2; D ambiguous. The V gene lost 4 bases and the J gene lost 2 bases, with 8 bases spanning the gap. In germline, CDR1 is MNHEY, CDR2 SVGEGT. The CDR3 extends over 13 amino acids. DNA of the CDR3: TGTGCCAGCAGTTCGGACGGGAACTATGGCTACACCTTC. Amino acid sequence: CASSSDGNYGYTF.

This chain connects TRBV4-1 to TRBJ1-5; D possibly corresponds to TRBD1 (5 bases). The CDR3 totals 15 residues. Deletions cut 0 bases from V and 3 bases from J, with 9 bases between. CDR1 MGHRA and CDR2 YSYEKL come from the germline V gene. Written as DNA, the CDR3 is TGCGCCAGCAGCCAAGATGGACAAATCAATCAGCCCCAGCATTTT. This sequence encodes CASSQDGQINQPQHF.

J is TRBJ2-3 and V is TRBV9, with D possibly matching TRBD2 (6 bases). V lost 3 bases and J lost 0, with 8 bases in between. CDR3 length: 14 amino acids. CDR1 and CDR2 from the germline V gene are SGDLS and YYNGEE. CDR3 protein: CASSGSGSTDTQYF. CDR3 DNA: TGTGCCAGCAGCGGGAGCGGGAGCACAGATACGCAGTATTTT.

The chain joins TRBV21-1 to TRBJ1-2. TRBV21-1 is a known pseudogene. CDR3 length: 11 residues. The DNA of the CDR3 is TGTGCCAGCAGCATCTACTATGGCTACACCTTC. Protein: CASSIYYGYTF.

This clonotype occurred once. This chain joins TRBV28 and TRBJ2-6; 8 positions match TRBD2. V shed 5 bases and J 2 bases; nucleotides not matched to a gene: 5. CDR1 and CDR2 (germline): MDHEN, SYDVKM. CDR3 length: 16 amino acids. CDR3: CASSLNSGTGANVLTF. The DNA for the CDR3 is TGTGCCAGCAGTCTAAATAGCGGGACTGGGGCCAACGTCCTGACTTTC.

The chain links TRBV20-1 to TRBJ2-2, with 10 bases fitting TRBD2. Germline-derived CDR1 and CDR2 are DFQATT and SNEGSKA (reference sequence). This CDR3 spans 16 amino acids. The trim removed 2 bases at V and 4 bases at J, leaving 7 bases unmatched. DNA for the CDR3: TGCAGTGCTAGATCTAGCGGGAGAGTCGGCACCGGGGAGCTGTTTTTT. This sequence encodes CSARSSGRVGTGELFF.

The chain links TRBV7-9 to TRBJ2-1, with 11 bases lining up with TRBD2. Germline V lookup: CDR1 SEHNR, CDR2 FQNEAQ (reference sequence). With 4 bases clipped from V and 5 bases from J, the junction kept 4 bases outside the gene matches. This CDR3 is built from 15 residues. This CDR3 is CASSYSGRADNEQFF. CDR3 nucleotides: TGTGCCAGCAGCTATAGCGGGAGGGCCGACAATGAGCAGTTCTTC.

The chain links TRBV29-1 to TRBJ2-1; tentative D call: TRBD1 (6 bases). The CDR3 length is 13 residues. Between the trimmed V and J ends, which lost 1 base and 7 bases, there was a span of 11 bases. Germline-derived CDR1 and CDR2 are SQVTM and ANQGSEA. The CDR3 DNA follows: TGCAGCGTTGAAGGACAGGTTCGTAATGAGCAGTTCTTC. Residues: CSVEGQVRNEQFF.

The CDR3 DNA sequence: TGTGCCAGCAGTGAATTGGGGGACCCGGGGGCTTTCTTT. Amino acids: CASSELGDPGAFF. The J gene is TRBJ1-1, the V gene TRBV2; perhaps TRBD1 as D (5 bases). The CDR3 runs to 13 residues. The V and J ends lost 2 bases and 11 bases respectively, with 15 bases between them. Germline-derived CDR1 and CDR2 are SNHLY and FYNNEI.

The CDR3 coding sequence is TGCGCCAGCAGCCACGGACAGGATGCTGAAGCTTTCTTT. Protein product: CASSHGQDAEAFF. V and J are TRBV5-1 and TRBJ1-1; 7 nucleotides match TRBD1. V was pared by 4 bases and J by 6 bases, with 6 bases of the junction left unmatched. Germline CDR1 SGHRS, CDR2 YFSETQ. This CDR3 comprises 13 residues.

The chain uses TRBV6-2 or TRBV6-3 and TRBJ1-1, with D uncertain. Between the trimmed V and J ends, which lost 7 bases and 5 bases, there was a span of 14 bases. The CDR3 contains 13 residues. Germline lookup yields CDR1 MNHEY and CDR2 SVGEGT. Written as DNA, the CDR3 is TGTGCCAGCAAGTTTTACGTCAAGACTGAAGCTTTCTTT. This codes for CASKFYVKTEAFF.

The chain combines TRBV29-1 with TRBJ2-3, with 8 positions matching TRBD1. Germline CDR1 is SQVTM and CDR2 is ANQGSEA. V trimming: 1 base; J trimming: 1 base; junction bases outside the gene matches: 7. CDR3 size: 16 residues. CDR3 DNA: TGCAGCGTTGAAGGGTTCGGACAGGGACGCACAGATACGCAGTATTTT. Its protein product is CSVEGFGQGRTDTQYF.

This rearrangement joins TRBV29-1 to TRBJ1-5; 7 bases are a match to TRBD1. This CDR3 has 14 amino acids. The J segment lost 4 bases and the V segment lost 4 bases, leaving 7 bases of the junction unmatched. CDR1 and CDR2 from the germline V gene are SQVTM and ANQGSEA. The CDR3 bases are TGCAGCGTTGCCGGGACAGACCCTAATCAGCCCCAGCATTTT. Amino acid sequence: CSVAGTDPNQPQHF.

V usage is TRBV9 and J usage is TRBJ1-3, with D perhaps matching TRBD1 (5 bases). The germline gives CDR1 SGDLS, CDR2 YYNGEE. The CDR3 is 14 amino acids. Trimming left V 4 bases short and J 4 bases short, with 12 bases between. In nucleotides, the CDR3 is TGTGCCAGCAGCCGGGGGTCGGCCGGAAACACCATATATTTT. Amino acids: CASSRGSAGNTIYF.

This chain uses TRBV29-1 with TRBJ2-3; 9 nucleotides match TRBD1. Trimming removed 4 bases from V and 2 bases from J; junction bases left unmatched: 7. The germline V gene has CDR1 SQVTM and CDR2 ANQGSEA. The CDR3 runs 15 residues. CDR3 loop: CSVVGDRATTDTQYF. In DNA form, the CDR3 reads TGCAGCGTTGTGGGGGACAGGGCAACCACAGATACGCAGTATTTT.

The J gene is TRBJ1-1, the V gene TRBV5-1; D remains ambiguous. The V gene's germline CDR1 is SGHRS and CDR2 YFSETQ. CDR3 length equals 13 residues. Trimming shortened V by 0 bases and J by 6 bases, and 9 bases separated the two germline ends. The CDR3 nucleotides are TGCGCCAGCAGCTTGGCCCCGTTGGCTGAAGCTTTCTTT. Translation gives CASSLAPLAEAFF.

The rearrangement uses TRBV2 and TRBJ1-2; D gene unclear. The ends were cut back, 0 bases at V and 1 base at J, with 9 bases in the middle. Looked up from germline, CDR1 is SNHLY and CDR2 is FYNNEI. The CDR3 is 15 residues long. The CDR3 protein is CASSEAGLLNYGYTF. The CDR3 DNA reads TGTGCCAGCAGTGAAGCTGGATTACTTAACTATGGCTACACCTTC.

The chain has TRBV12-3 or TRBV12-4 and TRBJ1-1; D perhaps matches TRBD1 (6 bases). This CDR3 is built from 17 residues. Between the trimmed V and J ends, which lost 3 bases and 3 bases, there was a span of 20 bases. The CDR3 spells CASSLRGRGALDTEAFF. The DNA of the CDR3 is TGTGCCAGCAGTTTGCGGGGGCGGGGGGCATTGGACACTGAAGCTTTCTTT.

The chain joins TRBV7-9 to TRBJ1-4, with D unresolved. There are 13 residues in the CDR3. V was trimmed by 1 base and J by 7 bases, leaving 7 bases between them. CDR1 and CDR2 from the germline V gene are SEHNR and FQNEAQ (reference sequence). The CDR3 sequence is CASSLGGFEKLFF. CDR3 DNA sequence: TGTGCCAGCAGCTTAGGCGGCTTTGAAAAACTGTTTTTT. Based on the CDR3 plus reference TRBV7-9 and TRBJ1-4, the full variable domain is DTGVSQNPRHKITKRGQNVTFRCDPISEHNRLYWYRQTLGQGPEFLTYFQNEAQLEKSRLLSDRFSAERPKGSFSTLEIQRTEQGDSAMYLCASSLGGFEKLFFGSGTQLSVL.

This clonotype was seen a single time. V gene TRBV3-1 combines with J gene TRBJ1-1; D ambiguous. Per the germline V gene, CDR1 is LGHDT and CDR2 is YNNKEL (reference sequence). The CDR3 is 14 amino acids. Trimming pared 7 bases from V and 3 bases from J, leaving 15 bases between. CDR3 loop: CASNVGGLDTEAFF. The CDR3 DNA is TGTGCCAGCAATGTCGGCGGGTTGGACACTGAAGCTTTCTTT.